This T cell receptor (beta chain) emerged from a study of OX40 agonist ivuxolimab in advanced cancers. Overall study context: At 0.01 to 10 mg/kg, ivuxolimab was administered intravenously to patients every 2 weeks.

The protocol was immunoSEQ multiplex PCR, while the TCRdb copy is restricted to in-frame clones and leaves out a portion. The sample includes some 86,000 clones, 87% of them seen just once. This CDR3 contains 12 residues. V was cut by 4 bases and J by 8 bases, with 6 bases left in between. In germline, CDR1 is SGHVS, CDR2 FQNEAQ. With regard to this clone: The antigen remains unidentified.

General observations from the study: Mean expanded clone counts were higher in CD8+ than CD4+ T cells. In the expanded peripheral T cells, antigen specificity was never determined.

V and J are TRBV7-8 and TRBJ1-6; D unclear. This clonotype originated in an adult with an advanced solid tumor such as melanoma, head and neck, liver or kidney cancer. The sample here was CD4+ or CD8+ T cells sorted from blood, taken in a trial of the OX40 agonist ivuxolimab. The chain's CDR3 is CASSSEDSPLHF. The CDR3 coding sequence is TGTGCCAGCAGCTCCGAGGATTCACCCCTCCACTTT.